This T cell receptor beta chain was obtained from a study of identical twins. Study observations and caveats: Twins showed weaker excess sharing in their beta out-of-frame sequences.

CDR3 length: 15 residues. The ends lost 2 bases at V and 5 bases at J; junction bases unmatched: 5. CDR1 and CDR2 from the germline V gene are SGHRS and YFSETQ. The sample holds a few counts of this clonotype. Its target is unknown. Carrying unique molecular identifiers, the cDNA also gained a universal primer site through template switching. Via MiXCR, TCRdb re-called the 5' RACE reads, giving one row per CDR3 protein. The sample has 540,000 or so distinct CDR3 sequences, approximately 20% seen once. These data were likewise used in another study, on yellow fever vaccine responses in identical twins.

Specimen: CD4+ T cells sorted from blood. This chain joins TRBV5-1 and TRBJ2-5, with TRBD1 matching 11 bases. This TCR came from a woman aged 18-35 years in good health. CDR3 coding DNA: TGCGCCAGCAGCTTCGGACAGGGGGCGTATGAGACCCAGTACTTC. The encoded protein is CASSFGQGAYETQYF. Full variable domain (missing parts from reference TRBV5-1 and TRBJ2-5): KAGVTQTPRYLIKTRGQQVTLSCSPISGHRSVSWYQQTPGQGLQFLFEYFSETQRNKGNFPGRFSGRQFSNSRSEMNVSTLELGDSALYLCASSFGQGAYETQYFGPGTRLLVL.